Listed here is a single TCR beta chain. This clone was found a few times. It lacks a known antigen. Per-nucleotide qualities are absent, and no much larger clonotype sits a single base away. From the cysteine up to the phenylalanine, the CDR3 has a length of 12 residues. Only CDR3 DNA remains: 36 bases, in frame from the first base. Here V drops 3 bases and J drops 7 bases, and the junction holds 0 bases not matched to any gene. CDR1 and CDR2, looked up from the germline V gene, are SGHAT and FQNNGV. A single peripheral blood draw of roughly 0.11 L on average was collected from each donor into heparinised tubes. A BD FACSAria II and a panel including CD45RO, CCR7, CD25, CD127, CD95 and CD27 were used to sort naive, central memory, regulatory and stem cell-like memory CD4+ T cells. All sorted populations exceeded 95% purity. PBMCs were separated immediately by Lymphoprep density gradient centrifugation and were stained directly, without being cultured. Samples were stained and sorted in pairs, with one healthy donor and one patient per experiment, so that batch effects were minimized.

These data are taken from a study of beta chain features in type 1 diabetes (dated by TCRdb to 2016 to 2019). Turning to the overall study: No differences in mean age, gender distribution, total cell number or subset yield were found between patients and healthy donors. A total of 85 million to 140 million sorted cells were examined across all samples, and a strong correlation was observed between cell number per subset and RNA yield. The study compared the TCRB repertoires of sorted circulating CD4+ T cell subsets in recently diagnosed type 1 diabetes patients with those in matched healthy donors. Naive and central memory subsets were obtained from all 30 or so donors, but regulatory and stem cell-like memory subsets were isolated from only 8 patients and 8 healthy donors. What the work shows at the level of the full study, not this receptor alone: Shorter templates might be favored by PCR, yet because patient and control samples were amplified and corrected together, any such skew would affect both groups equally. Because the HLA sub-analyses included only small numbers of individuals, any influence of HLA type on TCRB rearrangement was left unresolved. In all four CD4+ subsets, TCRB CDR3 length was moderately but significantly shorter in type 1 diabetes patients. Naive, central memory and regulatory TCRB repertoires appeared to be more alike among patients than among healthy donors. Sequencing cDNA rather than genomic DNA could over-represent highly expressing activated cells, although activation and CD3 levels did not differ between groups. Patients with type 1 diabetes made fewer insertions and deleted more nucleotides at VDJ recombination sites, implying thymic rearrangement abnormalities.

All of the isolated RNA was reverse transcribed with the High Capacity cDNA Reverse Transcription Kit, so expressed TCRB transcripts were sequenced. Deep immunoSEQ sequencing was applied to naive, central memory and regulatory T cell samples, giving an average of approximately 4 million total reads per sample. After sorted cells were lysed in RLT buffer, RNA was extracted with DNase-treated RNeasy Micro or Mini kits, with the choice depending on cell number. Each cell subset was processed separately to prevent cross-contamination, with patient and healthy donor samples processed together. Using the immunoSEQ multiplex PCR, TCRB sequences were amplified from cDNA into 87-bp fragments spanning the CDR3 region. Amplicons were sequenced on the Illumina HiSeq platform. In the original analysis: PCR bias was computationally corrected using synthetic template baselines, reads within Hamming distance 2 were collapsed, and singletons that could not be merged were discarded. Reads were aligned to IMGT to assign V, D and J genes, CDR3 length, and insertions or deletions at six rearrangement sites. Clonotype counts were normalized to sorted cell number within each subset before computing true diversity and Gini coefficients with the tcR R package. The overlap coefficient, calculated on TCRB nucleotide sequences, was used to measure repertoire sharing. As a proxy for the pre-selection repertoire, out-of-frame TCRB sequences from naive cells were analyzed. TCRdb took this table from immuneACCESS and kept in-frame rearrangements with V and J called. Such tables lack part of the clones; where checked against another copy, unresolved V genes explain under half of the gap, and the rest is unexplained. That table furnishes V, J and clone size, whereas the DNA furnished D and trimming. This sample comprises under 450,000 clones, more than 13% of them detected only once. The ten largest clones take up under 0.02% of the sample.

The chain links TRBV11-2 with TRBJ2-1, with 7 junctional bases fitting TRBD1. The source material was naive CD4+ T cells from blood. Explained via the paper, the cell subset or site label denotes: true naive CD4+ T cells. This TCR derives from a woman between 18 and 29 years old in good health. The DNA is TGTGCCAGCAGCTTGACAGGGAATGAGCAGTTCTTC. It encodes CASSLTGNEQFF.